This T cell receptor (beta chain) came from a study of blood T cell repertoires in COVID-19 (dated by TCRdb to 2019 to 2021). At the level of the whole study: Samples covering the acute and convalescent phases of COVID-19 were provided by collaborators in the United States, Italy and Spain. The prospective study material was composed of cDNA or gDNA derived from T cells, B-cell-depleted T cells, or PBMCs. Subjects who had been exposed to COVID-19, were actively infected with it, or had recovered from it provided the deeply sampled blood TCRbeta repertoires that made up the dataset. The repertoires were released in a freely available public database meant as a resource for research on the immune response to SARS-CoV-2. The samples were drawn from two sources: the first 160 participants of the ongoing ImmuneRACE study, and 1,000 to 1,500 subjects contributed by 6 global collaborators. Nearly every sample came with metadata listing a de-identified subject ID, COVID-19 status, age in years and sex. Where available, HLA class I and class II types were obtained from metadata supplied by the sample provider rather than from assay-based typing. What the authors observed across the whole study: The quantity of clinical and demographic metadata differed by source and by participant and was supplied without curation.

The immunoSEQ Assay, a bias-controlled multiplex PCR, was used to amplify TCRbeta CDR3 regions from genomic DNA. On the authors' methods: Within the assay, amplification of reference gene primers was used to estimate how many nucleated cells each sample contained. Sequence reads were collapsed and filtered to measure the absolute abundance of every unique TCRbeta CDR3 rearrangement. For each sample, productive Simpson clonality was calculated by taking the square root of Simpson's diversity index across productive rearrangements. Imported from immuneACCESS, the table was reduced by TCRdb to in-frame sequences with V and J called. These copies leave out some clones; in studies compared against another copy, an unresolved V gene accounts for under half, and the cause of the remainder is not known. That table supplies the V and J calls and clone size; D and trimming were determined from the DNA. Counted in this sample were approximately 140,000 clones; about four fifths of them appeared once. Roughly 9% of the sample belongs to the ten largest clones.

In regard to this clone: The specificity of this receptor is unknown. No quality values exist for individual bases; no much larger clone is one base distant.

Per the germline V gene, SGHDT is the CDR1 and YYEEEE is the CDR2. The CDR3 spans 13 residues, from the cysteine through the phenylalanine. Left in the record is the CDR3 DNA by itself, 39 bases read in frame from the first base. V gives up 4 bases and J gives up 7 bases, and the segment between their germline ends measures 12 bases. The collaborating institutions used their own protocols to collect whole blood in K2EDTA tubes. For TCRbeta analysis, collaborators shipped samples in one of three forms: frozen whole blood, isolated PBMCs, or DNA extracted from either of those sample types. This TCR was sampled from a woman aged 80 or older in a cohort sampled during active or convalescent COVID-19. Material: peripheral blood. The chain is encoded by TRBV5-6 joined to TRBJ2-4; TRBD1 is possibly the D segment (6 matching bases). The DNA sequence reads TGTGCCAGCAGCCGAACAGGGACGAACATTCAGTACTTC. Translation gives CASSRTGTNIQYF.